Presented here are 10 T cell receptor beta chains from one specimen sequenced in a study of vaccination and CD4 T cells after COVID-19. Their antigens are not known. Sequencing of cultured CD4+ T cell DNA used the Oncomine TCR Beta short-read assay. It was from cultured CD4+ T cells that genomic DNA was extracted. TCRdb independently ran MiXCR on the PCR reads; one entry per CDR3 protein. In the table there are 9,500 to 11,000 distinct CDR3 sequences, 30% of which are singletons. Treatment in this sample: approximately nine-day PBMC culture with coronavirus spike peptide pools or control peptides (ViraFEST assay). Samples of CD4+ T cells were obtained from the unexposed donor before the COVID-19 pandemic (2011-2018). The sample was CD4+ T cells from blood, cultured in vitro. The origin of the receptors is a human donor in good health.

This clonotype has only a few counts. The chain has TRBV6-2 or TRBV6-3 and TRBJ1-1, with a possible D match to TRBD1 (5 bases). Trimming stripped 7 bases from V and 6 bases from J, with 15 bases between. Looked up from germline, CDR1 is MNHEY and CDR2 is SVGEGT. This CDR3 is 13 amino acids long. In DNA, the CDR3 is TGTGCCAGCATCTCCATCCAGGGATCTGAAGCTTTCTTT. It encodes CASISIQGSEAFF.

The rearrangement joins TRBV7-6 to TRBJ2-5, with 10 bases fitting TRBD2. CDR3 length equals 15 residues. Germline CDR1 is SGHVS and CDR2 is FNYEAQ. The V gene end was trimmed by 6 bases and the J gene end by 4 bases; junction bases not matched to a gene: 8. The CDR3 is CASSPSGTSVETQYF. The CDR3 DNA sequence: TGTGCCAGCAGTCCGTCCGGGACTAGCGTAGAGACCCAGTACTTC.

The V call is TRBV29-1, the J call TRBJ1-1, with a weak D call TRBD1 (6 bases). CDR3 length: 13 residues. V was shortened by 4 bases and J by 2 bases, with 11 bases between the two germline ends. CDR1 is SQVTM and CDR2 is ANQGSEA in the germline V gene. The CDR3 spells CSVAVQGNTEAFF. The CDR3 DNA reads TGCAGCGTTGCGGTACAGGGAAACACTGAAGCTTTCTTT. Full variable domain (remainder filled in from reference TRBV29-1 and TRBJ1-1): SAVISQKPSRDICQRGTSLTIQCQVDSQVTMMFWYRQQPGQSLTLIATANQGSEATYESGFVIDKFPISRPNLTFSTLTVSNMSPEDSSIYLCSVAVQGNTEAFFGQGTRLTVV.

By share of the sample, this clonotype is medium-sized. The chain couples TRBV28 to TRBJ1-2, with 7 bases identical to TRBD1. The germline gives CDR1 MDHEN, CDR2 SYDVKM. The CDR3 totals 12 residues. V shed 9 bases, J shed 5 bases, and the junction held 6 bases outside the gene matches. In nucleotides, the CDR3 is TGTGCCAGTAACCGGGACAGATATGGCTACACCTTC. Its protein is CASNRDRYGYTF.

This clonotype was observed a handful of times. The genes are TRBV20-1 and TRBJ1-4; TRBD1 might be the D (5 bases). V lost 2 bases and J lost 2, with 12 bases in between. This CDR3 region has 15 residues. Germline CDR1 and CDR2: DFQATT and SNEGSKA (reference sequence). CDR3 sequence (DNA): TGCAGTGCTAGACCTCCGGGGCGCACTAATGAAAAACTGTTTTTT. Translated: CSARPPGRTNEKLFF.

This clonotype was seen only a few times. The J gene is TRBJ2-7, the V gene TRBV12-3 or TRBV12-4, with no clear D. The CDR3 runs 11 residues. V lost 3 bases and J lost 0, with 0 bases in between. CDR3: CASSFSYEQYF. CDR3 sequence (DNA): TGTGCCAGCAGTTTCTCCTACGAGCAGTACTTC.

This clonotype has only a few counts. This CDR3 is CSAVEGEGANYGYTF. The CDR3 DNA is TGCAGTGCTGTTGAGGGGGAGGGAGCTAACTATGGCTACACCTTC. J is TRBJ1-2 and V is TRBV20-1; D is perhaps TRBD1 (6 bases). The CDR3 runs 15 residues. Per germline, CDR1 DFQATT and CDR2 SNEGSKA (reference sequence). V gave up 5 bases and J gave up 0 bases, with 16 bases separating them.

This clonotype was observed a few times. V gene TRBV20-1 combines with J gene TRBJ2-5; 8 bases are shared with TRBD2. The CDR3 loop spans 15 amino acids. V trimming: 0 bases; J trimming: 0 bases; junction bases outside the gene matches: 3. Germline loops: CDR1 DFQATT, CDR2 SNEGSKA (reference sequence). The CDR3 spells CSARDPGGNQETQYF. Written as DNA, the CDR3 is TGCAGTGCTAGAGATCCGGGGGGGAACCAAGAGACCCAGTACTTC.

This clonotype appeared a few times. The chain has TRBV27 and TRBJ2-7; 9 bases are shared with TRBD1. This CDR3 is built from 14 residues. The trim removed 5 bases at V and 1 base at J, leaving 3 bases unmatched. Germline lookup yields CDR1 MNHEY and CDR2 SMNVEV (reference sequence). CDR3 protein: CASSRDRVSYEQYF. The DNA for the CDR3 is TGTGCCAGCAGTAGGGACAGGGTTTCCTACGAGCAGTACTTC.

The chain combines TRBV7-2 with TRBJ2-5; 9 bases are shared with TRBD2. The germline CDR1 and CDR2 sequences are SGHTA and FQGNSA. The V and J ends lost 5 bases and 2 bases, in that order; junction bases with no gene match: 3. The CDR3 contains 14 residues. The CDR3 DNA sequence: TGTGCCAGCAGCAAGACTAGCGGACAAGAGACCCAGTACTTC. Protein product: CASSKTSGQETQYF.